This T cell receptor (beta chain) was obtained from a study of early T cells in non-severe SARS-CoV-2 infection. General study findings and limits: Lookups in VDJdb leaned toward anti-spike CD8 responses and missed private and CD4 specificities.

The germline CDR1 and CDR2 sequences are MNHNY and SVGAGI (reference sequence). The ends were cut back, 6 bases at V and 4 bases at J, with 27 bases in the middle. The CDR3 runs to 18 residues. This clonotype was observed a handful of times. Its target is unknown. Individually, cDNA molecules had unique molecular identifiers attached to them. TCRdb redid the calling of the 5' RACE reads with MiXCR, one entry per CDR3 protein. The sample has about 75,000 distinct CDR3 sequences; over 9% are singletons. The starting material was whole blood, obtained at baseline. This TCR was sampled from an adult who was a healthcare worker with PCR-confirmed SARS-CoV-2 infection or an uninfected control (not recorded which). This chain joins TRBV6-6 and TRBJ1-2, with D maybe TRBD1 (5 bases). CDR3 in amino acids: CASSPMGPHSILIYGYTF. The CDR3 nucleotides are TGTGCCAGCAGCCCCATGGGACCGCACTCGATCCTGATCTATGGCTACACCTTC.